These 13 T cell receptor beta chains originate from one sample sequenced in a study of blood T cells in healthy people across ages (dated by TCRdb to the mid-2010s). Receptor libraries were prepared by 5' RACE. TCRdb lists the instrument as Illumina HiSeq 2500. The second PCR ran for roughly 7 to 12 cycles and used a J-beta primer mix along with a sample-barcoded 5' primer. TCRdb reprocessed the public reads (quality trimming at Q25 with fastp, clone calling with MiXCR) and kept in-frame beta chains. Merged by CDR3 protein, the rows form single entries marked with the most common genes and DNA. For this sample the table gives around 990,000 distinct CDR3 sequences, of which roughly two fifths were detected only once. Around 14% of the sample is taken by the ten largest. Sequenced: blood. The receptors come from a man aged 18 to 29 in good health.

This CDR3 is CASRVSRGPQNEQFF. In nucleotides, the CDR3 is TGTGCCAGCAGAGTTTCCCGGGGGCCCCAGAATGAGCAGTTCTTC. V gene TRBV2 combines with J gene TRBJ2-1; either TRBD1 or TRBD2 may fit D (6 bases each). Germline loops: CDR1 SNHLY, CDR2 FYNNEI. CDR3 size: 15 residues. Trimming stripped 6 bases from V and 7 bases from J, with 19 bases between.

This chain joins TRBV6-1 and TRBJ1-2, with 7 nucleotides matching TRBD1. In germline, CDR1 is MNHNS, CDR2 SASEGT. The V gene end was trimmed by 6 bases and the J gene end by 3 bases; junction bases not matched to a gene: 13. CDR3 length equals 16 residues. CDR3 coding DNA: TGTGCCAGCAGCGAGGGGTTGAGGGGGCTCGACTATGGCTACACCTTC. Its protein is CASSEGLRGLDYGYTF.

J is TRBJ2-5 and V is TRBV5-1; D is undetermined. The CDR3 covers 14 residues. The germline CDR1 and CDR2 sequences are SGHRS and YFSETQ. Trimming stripped 4 bases from V and 1 base from J, with 11 bases between. CDR3 bases: TGCGCCAGCAGCCCCCGATACTTCCAAGAGACCCAGTACTTC. As protein: CASSPRYFQETQYF.

Concerning this clonotype: The junction departs from the called germline gene at one end, perhaps through a read error. The chain employs TRBV7-2 and TRBJ2-4; D is possibly TRBD2 (5 bases). CDR3 length equals 15 residues. CDR1 and CDR2 from the germline V gene are SGHTA and FQGNSA. In DNA, the CDR3 is TGTGCCAGCGGCTTAGGGAGAGGGCTCGAAAACATTCAGTACTTC. Its translation is CASGLGRGLENIQYF.

The rearrangement links TRBV12-3 or TRBV12-4 to TRBJ1-4; 7 bases are a match to TRBD1. The CDR3 runs 14 residues. The V segment lost 6 bases and the J segment 8 bases; nucleotides outside the gene matches: 9. Here the CDR3 reads CASSPTGNGEKLFF. For the CDR3, the DNA is TGTGCCAGCAGCCCGACAGGGAATGGCGAAAAACTGTTTTTT.

This clonotype has more than one count but fewer than ten. This chain connects TRBV4-1 to TRBJ2-3; D call uncertain. Trimming removed 1 base from V and 5 bases from J, with 13 bases in between. This CDR3 has 15 residues. Germline V gene sequence: CDR1 MGHRA, CDR2 YSYEKL. The CDR3 loop reads CASSQGVTYEDTQYF. DNA of the CDR3: TGCGCCAGCAGCCAAGGGGTAACATATGAAGATACGCAGTATTTT.

V gene TRBV5-1 combines with J gene TRBJ2-1; 10 positions match TRBD2. This CDR3 has 17 residues. Losses at the gene ends were 4 bases for V and 3 bases for J; bases not matched to a gene: 10. The V gene's germline CDR1 is SGHRS and CDR2 YFSETQ. DNA for the CDR3: TGCGCCAGCAGCCCAACCCTAACTAGCGGGAACTACAATGAGCAGTTCTTC. Amino acid sequence: CASSPTLTSGNYNEQFF. Supplemented by reference TRBV5-1 and TRBJ2-1, the full variable domain reads KAGVTQTPRYLIKTRGQQVTLSCSPISGHRSVSWYQQTPGQGLQFLFEYFSETQRNKGNFPGRFSGRQFSNSRSEMNVSTLELGDSALYLCASSPTLTSGNYNEQFFGPGTRLTVL.

This clonotype occurred many times. V usage is TRBV10-3 and J usage is TRBJ2-3; 9 bases map to TRBD2. The V segment lost 0 bases and the J segment 2 bases; nucleotides outside the gene matches: 3. Germline V gene sequence: CDR1 ENHRY, CDR2 SYGVKD. CDR3 size: 16 residues. The DNA for the CDR3 is TGTGCCATCAGTGAGTCTAGCGGGGGATACACAGATACGCAGTATTTT. Amino acids: CAISESSGGYTDTQYF.

This clonotype has ten or more counts. The rearrangement uses TRBV20-1 and TRBJ2-1; D is possibly TRBD1 (6 bases). CDR1 and CDR2 from the germline V gene are DFQATT and SNEGSKA (reference sequence). The V end was cut by 4 bases, the J end by 5 bases, with 6 bases between. The CDR3 extends over 11 amino acids. The CDR3 reads CSANRDNEQFF. The CDR3 nucleotides are TGCAGTGCTAACAGGGACAATGAGCAGTTCTTC.

Written as DNA, the CDR3 is TGTGCCAGCAGCCAGCTCGCCAATGAGCAGTACTTC. It codes for CASSQLANEQYF. The chain uses TRBV7-2 and TRBJ2-7; no clear D. Germline V lookup: CDR1 SGHTA, CDR2 FQGNSA. This CDR3 comprises 12 residues. V shed 5 bases and J shed 7 bases, with 12 bases lying between them.

The chain recombines TRBV4-3 with TRBJ1-2; 7 bases line up with TRBD1. This CDR3 region has 16 residues. Looked up from germline, CDR1 is LGHNA and CDR2 is YSLEER. The V and J ends lost 4 bases and 0 bases, in that order; junction bases with no gene match: 8. CDR3 coding DNA: TGCGCCAGCAGCCCCCAAGGGACAGCTTCTAACTATGGCTACACCTTC. Its protein is CASSPQGTASNYGYTF.

This clonotype was counted between two and nine times. The chain joins TRBV7-8 to TRBJ2-2; TRBD1 matches 11 bases. This CDR3 is 15 amino acids long. Germline CDR1 SGHVS, CDR2 FQNEAQ. With V trimmed by 6 bases and J by 5 bases, 5 bases remained unmatched. The CDR3 coding sequence is TGTGCCAGCAGATTCGGGACAGGGGGTACCGGGGAGCTGTTTTTT. It encodes CASRFGTGGTGELFF.

V gene TRBV5-1 combines with J gene TRBJ1-1; D is unclear. The germline V gene encodes CDR1 SGHRS and CDR2 YFSETQ. With 3 bases removed from V and 8 bases from J, the gap between germline ends came to 8 bases. The CDR3 length is 11 residues. CDR3 protein: CASSSHDEAFF. Written as DNA, the CDR3 is TGCGCCAGCAGCTCCCACGACGAAGCTTTCTTT.